This passage covers 31 T cell receptor beta chains from one sample sequenced in a study of a mutant IDH1 vaccine in newly diagnosed glioma. Time point of the sample: week 5, during vaccination. Doses comprised 300 ug of mutant IDH1 20-mer peptide each, plus topical imiquimod. The antigens these receptors bind are not known. TCRdb's table, derived via immunoSEQ multiplex PCR, lists solely in-frame clones and lacks some. The sample carries 40,000 to 55,000 clones, roughly 78% recorded once. The sample was PBMCs, taken from a glioma patient whose treatment included an IDH1 peptide vaccine. The receptor set was obtained from a man aged 45-60 years with glioma.

The count of this clone is one. The chain joins TRBV5-1 to TRBJ2-2, with a tentative D call TRBD1 (5 bases). CDR3 size: 13 residues. Germline loops: CDR1 SGHRS, CDR2 YFSETQ. V was trimmed by 4 bases and J by 10 bases, leaving 14 bases between them. Here the CDR3 reads CASSHDRPSELFF. In DNA, the CDR3 is TGCGCCAGCAGCCATGACAGACCCTCGGAGCTGTTTTTT.

The gene calls are TRBV5-1 and TRBJ2-7; 11 bases are a match to TRBD1. CDR1 and CDR2 (germline): SGHRS, YFSETQ. The CDR3 is 15 amino acids. The junction had 9 bases not matched to a gene; V was cut back by 4 bases and J by 6 bases. CDR3 protein: CASSPGQGASVEQYF. CDR3 DNA: TGCGCCAGCAGCCCTGGACAGGGGGCTTCGGTCGAGCAGTACTTC.

Points on this clone: One junction end does not reproduce the germline sequence, and a read error may be involved. The chain carries TRBV7-7 and TRBJ2-5, with 7 bases matching TRBD1. Germline assignment: CDR1 SSHAT and CDR2 FNYEAQ (reference sequence). The CDR3 runs to 13 residues. The CDR3 nucleotides are TGTGCTAGCAGCAAACAGGGGACGGAGACCCAGTACTTC. Translated, it gives CASSKQGTETQYF.

The gene calls are TRBV7-2 and TRBJ2-5; D is unclear. Germline values: CDR1 SGHTA, CDR2 FQGNSA. Trimming pared 5 bases from V and 3 bases from J, leaving 10 bases between. The CDR3 loop spans 13 amino acids. CDR3 coding DNA: TGTGCCAGCAGCCGTGACCCCAAAGAGACCCAGTACTTC. Amino acids: CASSRDPKETQYF.

V usage is TRBV5-4 and J usage is TRBJ2-3; 7 nucleotides align to TRBD1. The CDR3 loop spans 16 amino acids. Germline V CDR1 and CDR2: SGHNT, YYREEE (reference sequence). Unmatched junction bases numbered 12, after V lost 2 bases and J lost 6 bases. The CDR3 spells CASSFPTGAPSDTQYF. The CDR3 nucleotides are TGTGCCAGCAGCTTCCCCACAGGGGCCCCCAGCGATACGCAGTATTTT.

This clone was seen once. The chain joins TRBV7-3 to TRBJ2-2; a possible D gene is TRBD2 (6 bases). The CDR3 covers 12 residues. Trimming cost V 6 bases and J 5 bases, with 7 bases left between them. Germline V gene data show CDR1 as SGHTA and CDR2 as FQGTGA. The CDR3 DNA follows: TGTGCCAGCAGTCGGGAGACCGGGGAGCTGTTTTTT. It codes for CASSRETGELFF.

V and J are TRBV5-4 and TRBJ2-1, with 9 bases lining up with TRBD2. The CDR3 is 15 residues long. J gave up 6 bases and V 1 base, and 5 bases lay outside the gene matches. Germline assignment: CDR1 SGHNT and CDR2 YYREEE (reference sequence). CDR3 protein: CASSLTGLASNEQFF. In DNA, the CDR3 is TGTGCCAGCAGCTTGACGGGACTAGCATCCAATGAGCAGTTCTTC. The full variable domain, rest sourced from reference TRBV5-4 and TRBJ2-1, is ETGVTQSPTHLIKTRGQQVTLRCSSQSGHNTVSWYQQALGQGPQFIFQYYREEENGRGNFPPRFSGLQFPNYSSELNVNALELDDSALYLCASSLTGLASNEQFFGPGTRLTVL.

V and J are TRBV19 and TRBJ1-1; 9 bases agree with TRBD1. Per the germline V gene, CDR1 is LNHDA and CDR2 is SQIVND (reference sequence). CDR3 length: 15 residues. The V segment lost 5 bases and the J segment 5 bases; nucleotides outside the gene matches: 9. The CDR3 loop reads CASSPLGQGGTEAFF. CDR3 in DNA: TGTGCCAGTAGTCCGTTGGGACAGGGTGGAACTGAAGCTTTCTTT.

This chain joins TRBV6-1 and TRBJ2-7; D gene ambiguous. Trimming left V 1 base short and J 5 bases short, with 6 bases between. In germline, CDR1 is MNHNS, CDR2 SASEGT. This CDR3 is 12 amino acids long. CDR3 nucleotides: TGTGCCAGCAGTGAAGTAGGAAACGAGCAGTACTTC. Amino acids: CASSEVGNEQYF.

This clone was seen a few times. The V gene is TRBV10-3, the J gene TRBJ1-1, with 7 bases that match TRBD1. The CDR3 covers 11 residues. Germline lookup yields CDR1 ENHRY and CDR2 SYGVKD. V lost 10 bases, J lost 7 bases, and 6 bases stayed unmatched. CDR3 loop: CATGTVGEAFF. The CDR3, as DNA: TGTGCCACCGGGACAGTTGGTGAAGCTTTCTTT.

This chain connects TRBV5-4 to TRBJ1-6; 7 nucleotides line up with TRBD1. The CDR3 contains 15 residues. The germline CDR1 and CDR2 sequences are SGHNT and YYREEE (reference sequence). Germline trimming cut 3 bases from V and 5 bases from J; bases unmatched to any gene: 5. The chain's CDR3 is CASSWGQWDNSPLHF. The CDR3 coding sequence is TGTGCCAGCAGCTGGGGACAGTGGGATAATTCACCCCTCCACTTT.

V is TRBV13 and J is TRBJ2-7, with D maybe TRBD2 (5 bases). The CDR3 loop spans 15 amino acids. V was trimmed by 2 bases and J by 4 bases, leaving 15 bases between them. Germline V gives CDR1 PRHDT, CDR2 FYEKMQ (reference sequence). CDR3 sequence reads: CASSLSNLREYEQYF. The CDR3 nucleotides are TGTGCCAGCAGCTTAAGTAATCTGAGGGAATACGAGCAGTACTTC. Based on the CDR3 plus reference TRBV13 and TRBJ2-7, the full variable domain is AAGVIQSPRHLIKEKRETATLKCYPIPRHDTVYWYQQGPGQDPQFLISFYEKMQSDKGSIPDRFSAQQFSDYHSELNMSSLELGDSALYFCASSLSNLREYEQYFGPGTRLTVT.

The chain links TRBV27 to TRBJ1-2; D is possibly TRBD1 (6 bases). The CDR3 has 13 amino acids. The germline V gene encodes CDR1 MNHEY and CDR2 SMNVEV (reference sequence). The germline V and J ends were trimmed by 6 bases and 5 bases, with 13 bases remaining between them. The CDR3 DNA sequence: TGTGCCAGCAGCCCTGGACAGAAATATGGCTACACCTTC. Translation gives CASSPGQKYGYTF.

This clone was picked up a small number of times. The rearrangement joins TRBV30 to TRBJ1-1; D remains ambiguous. CDR1 and CDR2 from the germline V gene are GTSNPN and SVGIG (reference sequence). The CDR3 sequence is 12 residues long. The V and J ends lost 4 bases and 0 bases respectively, with 6 bases between them. DNA for the CDR3: TGTGCCTGGACTTTCCTGAACACTGAAGCTTTCTTT. The encoded protein is CAWTFLNTEAFF. The variable domain in full, with the rest retrieved from reference TRBV30 and TRBJ1-1, is SQTIHQWPATLVQPVGSPLSLECTVEGTSNPNLYWYRQAAGRGLQLLFYSVGIGQISSEVPQNLSASRPQDRQFILSSKKLLLSDSGFYLCAWTFLNTEAFFGQGTRLTVV.

The table lists this clone with a count of one. This chain uses TRBV28 with TRBJ2-3, with 9 bases that match TRBD2. This CDR3 spans 14 amino acids. J lost 4 bases, V lost 11 bases, and 10 bases had no gene match. In germline, CDR1 is MDHEN, CDR2 SYDVKM. CDR3 loop: CAESAGGGSDTQYF. CDR3 coding DNA: TGTGCCGAATCAGCGGGGGGAGGTTCAGATACGCAGTATTTT. Variable domain in full (rest from reference TRBV28 and TRBJ2-3): DVKVTQSSRYLVKRTGEKVFLECVQDMDHENMFWYRQDPGLGLRLIYFSYDVKMKEKGDIPEGYSVSREKKERFSLILESASTNQTSMYLCAESAGGGSDTQYFGPGTRLTVL.

The chain uses TRBV29-1 and TRBJ2-1; D is ambiguous. The CDR3 runs 10 residues. Per the germline V gene, CDR1 is SQVTM and CDR2 is ANQGSEA. V was clipped by 5 bases and J by 8 bases, with 7 bases between them. CDR3 sequence (DNA): TGCAGCGTTCTGGACGATGAGCAGTTCTTC. Protein: CSVLDDEQFF.

The rearrangement joins TRBV6-1 to TRBJ1-1; a weak D match, TRBD1 (6 bases). Germline V lookup: CDR1 MNHNS, CDR2 SASEGT. This CDR3 contains 12 residues. Trimming took 9 bases from V and 1 from J, leaving 9 bases between them. The CDR3: CASFRGNTEAFF. The CDR3 bases are TGTGCCAGTTTCAGGGGGAACACTGAAGCTTTCTTT.

The chain recombines TRBV6-4 with TRBJ2-3; D gene unclear. The germline V gene has CDR1 MRHNA and CDR2 SNTAGT. The CDR3 length is 14 residues. V gave up 2 bases and J gave up 3 bases, with 9 bases separating them. The CDR3 loop is CASSDRALTDTQYF. CDR3 nucleotides: TGTGCCAGCAGTGACAGGGCCTTAACAGATACGCAGTATTTT.

V gene TRBV6-1 combines with J gene TRBJ1-3; D is uncertain. There are 15 residues in the CDR3. With 3 bases removed from V and 1 base from J, the gap between germline ends came to 10 bases. Germline loops: CDR1 MNHNS, CDR2 SASEGT. CDR3 amino acids: CASSDGGWSGNTIYF. The CDR3 nucleotides are TGTGCCAGCAGTGATGGTGGGTGGTCTGGAAACACCATATATTTT.

This rearrangement joins TRBV7-2 to TRBJ2-1; 8 bases agree with TRBD2. CDR3 length: 18 amino acids. Germline-derived CDR1 and CDR2 are SGHTA and FQGNSA. The V gene end was trimmed by 4 bases and the J gene end by 8 bases; junction bases not matched to a gene: 19. CDR3 in DNA: TGTGCCAGCAGCTCCTCCCCAGCGGGGGTCGACAGCGGCTATGAGCAGTTCTTC. Amino acids: CASSSSPAGVDSGYEQFF.

The V gene is TRBV6-1, the J gene TRBJ2-3, with D hard to call. Germline V gene data show CDR1 as MNHNS and CDR2 as SASEGT. There are 12 residues in the CDR3. V lost 4 bases and J 0 bases, leaving 2 bases between the germline ends. CDR3 residues: CASSASTDTQYF. The CDR3 DNA reads as TGTGCCAGCAGTGCTAGCACAGATACGCAGTATTTT.

CDR3 bases: TGTGCCTGGAGTGCGGGGACAGGTTTCGGTGCCTCCAAACAGCCCCAGCATTTT. Protein: CAWSAGTGFGASKQPQHF. This chain links TRBV30 with TRBJ1-5; 8 bases are a match to TRBD1. CDR1 is GTSNPN, CDR2 SVGIG, per germline (reference sequence). The CDR3 contains 18 residues. V shed 1 base and J 7 bases; nucleotides not matched to a gene: 18.

In its sample, this clone was seen a few times. The rearrangement uses TRBV5-1 and TRBJ1-1; 9 nucleotides line up with TRBD1. After removal of 4 bases from V and 5 bases from J, the junction contained 6 bases not matched to a gene. Germline V CDR1 and CDR2: SGHRS, YFSETQ. The CDR3 is 14 residues long. In nucleotides, the CDR3 is TGCGCCAGCAGCGTATGGACAGGGGAAACTGAAGCTTTCTTT. Amino acid sequence: CASSVWTGETEAFF.

In regard to this clone: This sample includes further DNA sequences coding for the same CDR3. The chain couples TRBV14 to TRBJ1-2; the D is unclear. Germline loops: CDR1 SGHDN, CDR2 FVKESK. This CDR3 is built from 13 residues. V lost 4 bases to trimming and J lost 4 bases, with 10 bases between them. DNA for the CDR3: TGTGCCAGCAGCCCGGGCACAGTCTATGGCTACACCTTC. Its translation: CASSPGTVYGYTF.

V is TRBV18 and J is TRBJ2-7; 7 nucleotides agree with TRBD1. The length of the CDR3 is 13 residues. The V gene end was trimmed by 6 bases and the J gene end by 8 bases; junction bases not matched to a gene: 10. Germline V gene sequence: CDR1 KGHSH, CDR2 LQKENI. Here the CDR3 reads CASSPGQDPKQYF. The CDR3 DNA reads as TGTGCCAGCTCTCCCGGACAGGATCCCAAGCAGTACTTC.

The chain couples TRBV7-3 to TRBJ1-2, with TRBD1 matching 8 bases. CDR3 length equals 15 residues. CDR1 and CDR2 (germline): SGHTA, FQGTGA. With V trimmed by 1 base and J by 4 bases, 5 bases remained unmatched. In nucleotides, the CDR3 is TGTGCCAGCAGCTTAAACACAGGGGGTGTCTATGGCTACACCTTC. It yields the protein CASSLNTGGVYGYTF.

J is TRBJ2-5 and V is TRBV7-9; D possibly matches TRBD1 or TRBD2 (6 bases each). The germline V and J ends were trimmed by 2 bases and 1 base, with 8 bases remaining between them. Germline CDR1 is SEHNR and CDR2 is FQNEAQ (reference sequence). The CDR3 covers 14 residues. The CDR3 reads CASSLRGPQETQYF. The DNA for the CDR3 is TGTGCCAGCAGCTTACGGGGGCCCCAAGAGACCCAGTACTTC.

This chain connects TRBV7-3 to TRBJ2-2; D may match TRBD1 or TRBD2 (5 bases each). Per germline, CDR1 SGHTA and CDR2 FQGTGA. Trimming stripped 5 bases from V and 6 bases from J, with 10 bases between. This CDR3 has 13 amino acids. The CDR3 region has the DNA TGTGCCAGCAGCCCCGTGGGGGCCGGGGAGCTGTTTTTT. This sequence encodes CASSPVGAGELFF.

The rearrangement links TRBV19 to TRBJ1-4; no reliable D call. Germline lookup yields CDR1 LNHDA and CDR2 SQIVND (reference sequence). Deletions cut 7 bases from V and 0 bases from J, with 9 bases between. This CDR3 is 14 amino acids long. The CDR3 is CASTLRATNEKLFF. The CDR3 DNA is TGTGCCAGTACGCTCCGGGCAACTAATGAAAAACTGTTTTTT.

This clone has just one count. CDR3 sequence: CASSEYRGSGSSAEQFF. CDR3 in DNA: TGTGCCAGCAGTGAGTATCGGGGTAGCGGGTCGTCCGCGGAGCAGTTCTTC. The genes are TRBV25-1 and TRBJ2-1; 7 nucleotides line up with TRBD2. V lost 3 bases, J lost 10 bases, and 18 bases stayed unmatched. Germline CDR1 and CDR2: MGHDK and SYGVNS. The CDR3 is 17 residues long.

By share, this clone counts as medium-sized (0.01 to 0.1%). J is TRBJ1-2 and V is TRBV4-1, with D perhaps TRBD1 (5 bases). This CDR3 is built from 15 residues. The V and J ends lost 1 base and 8 bases respectively, with 17 bases between them. The germline V gene encodes CDR1 MGHRA and CDR2 YSYEKL. CDR3 DNA sequence: TGCGCCAGCAGCCAAGTCGGGGGGACCCCCAGCGGCTACACCTTC. As protein: CASSQVGGTPSGYTF.